This T cell receptor beta chain was recovered during a study of cytomegalovirus exposure and HLA in healthy donors. Study in general: An earlier analysis found 120 million or so unique TCR beta sequences from about 190 million T cells.

For this clone: Its specificity is not known.

Study results and limitations: Across all donors, roughly uniform sequencing depth was an assumption of the presence/absence analyses. The authors later found TCR association rates varying by HLA locus, with DRB1 most and HLA-C fewest.

The CDR3 totals 15 residues. V lost 4 bases and J lost 5; bases outside the gene matches: 6. Germline CDR1 and CDR2: SNHLY and FYNNEI. 13 Jbeta primers and 60 Vbeta primers were used for the PCR. This table comes from immunoSEQ multiplex PCR, and its TCRdb copy is limited to in-frame clones, with some not included. The sample lists some 120,000 clones; more than 70% were seen once. Absent from the records is this donor's CMV serostatus. Sequencing was performed on PBMCs. The chain couples TRBV2 to TRBJ1-2; 11 nucleotides agree with TRBD1. This receptor was obtained from a human donor in good health. The CDR3 sequence: CASSGGQGEFYGYTF. In nucleotides, the CDR3 is TGTGCCAGCAGTGGGGGACAGGGGGAGTTTTATGGCTACACCTTC.